This TCR beta chain was sequenced for a study of CD8+ T cells in alopecia areata. General study findings and limits: Persistence of many expanded lesional clones was seen in scalp and blood during tofacitinib.

Extraction and reverse transcription of RNA yielded cDNA as the sequencing template. The repertoire was sequenced with immunoSEQ multiplex PCR; TCRdb's copy has only in-frame clones and lacks some. The top ten hold 0.48% of the sample, which has a few hundred thousand clones, more than 30% seen once. In its sample, this clone was seen a few times. The antigen is unknown. This same CDR3 is encoded by further DNA sequences in the sample. Regarding treatment: oral pan-JAK inhibitor, 5-10 mg twice daily. The sequenced sample was CD4+ T cells sorted from blood, obtained at roughly week 30, from a patient treated with tofacitinib. The receptor was derived from a human donor with alopecia areata.

The DNA of the CDR3 is TGTGCCTGGAGCGCCGGGACTAGTGGCTACAATGAGCAGTTCTTC. This gives the protein CAWSAGTSGYNEQFF. The genes are TRBV30 and TRBJ2-1, with 8 bases aligning to TRBD2. Germline CDR1 GTSNPN, CDR2 SVGIG (reference sequence). With 3 bases clipped from V and 3 bases from J, the junction kept 7 bases outside the gene matches. The CDR3 runs 15 residues.